This TCR beta chain was obtained from a study of regulatory T cells in long-lasting Graves disease. CDR3-region Arm-PCR and iRepertoire HTBI primers produced the TCR beta libraries. Original data processing: Identified across the samples were some 67 TRBV segments and around 14 TRBJ segments. Each CDR3 protein is one row after TCRdb ran MiXCR on the multiplex PCR reads. TCRdb assigned the V and J calls; the authors' analysis was not used. Among some 370,000 distinct CDR3 sequences listed, 12% were seen once. This clonotype has ten or more counts. Time point: newly diagnosed GD, antithyroid drugs for less than 3 months. PBMC RNA served as the TCR library source. An approximately 10-milliliter sample of peripheral blood was drawn into EDTA tubes. The V end lost 0 bases, the J end lost 6 bases, and 12 bases lay between the germline ends. From germline, CDR1 is MNHEY and CDR2 SVGEGT. The CDR3 contains 14 residues.

These same records also appear under a second study, on T cells in Graves' hyperthyroidism and ophthalmopathy. That report notes: Hyperthyroidism patients were newly diagnosed, had disease duration under 2 months, and were aged 18 to 65 years. On the basis of clinical symptoms, serum thyroxine and TRAb, thyroid ultrasound and orbital computed tomography, diagnoses were made.

The sequenced sample was peripheral blood mononuclear cells (PBMCs), obtained at new diagnosis, from a patient treated with antithyroid drugs. The TCR comes from a young woman with Graves disease. This rearrangement joins TRBV6-2 or TRBV6-3 to TRBJ2-7; D gene unclear. The CDR3 bases are TGTGCCAGCAGTTACTCGACTCACATTGGCGAGCAGTACGTC. Amino acids: CASSYSTHIGEQYV.